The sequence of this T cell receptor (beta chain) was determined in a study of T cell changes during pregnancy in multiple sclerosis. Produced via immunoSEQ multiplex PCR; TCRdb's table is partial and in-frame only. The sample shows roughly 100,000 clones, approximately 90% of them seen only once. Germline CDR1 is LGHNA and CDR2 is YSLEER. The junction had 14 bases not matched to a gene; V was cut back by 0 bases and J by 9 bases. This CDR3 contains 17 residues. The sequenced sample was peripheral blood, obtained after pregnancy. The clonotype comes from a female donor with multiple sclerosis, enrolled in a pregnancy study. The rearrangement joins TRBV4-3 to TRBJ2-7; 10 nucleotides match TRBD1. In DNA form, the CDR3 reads TGCGCCAGCAGCCAAGATCGGGGACAGGGGCGGCGATTGGGGCAGTACTTC. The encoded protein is CASSQDRGQGRRLGQYF.